This TCR beta chain was documented in a study of cytomegalovirus exposure and HLA in healthy donors. In germline, CDR1 is GTSNPN, CDR2 SVGIG (reference sequence). The CDR3 runs 14 residues. With V trimmed by 3 bases and J by 1 base, 3 bases remained unmatched. The study drew the donors from its approximately 130-subject validation cohort, separate from the roughly 700-subject first cohort. Study observations and caveats: Most TCR sequences were rare, but some public TCRs occurred in many donors. The tendency of first-cohort TCR clusters to co-occur in the 120 or so validation repertoires emerged from a later analysis. The study recorded 160 or so TCR beta chains that were cytomegalovirus-associated.

Assay used: immunoSEQ multiplex PCR; TCRdb lists only in-frame clones, some missing. The sample has around 120,000 clones; 85% to 90% are singletons. With respect to this clone: Its antigen remains unknown.

The chain employs TRBV30 and TRBJ1-3; 7 bases line up with TRBD1. Material for sequencing was PBMCs. The sequence was collected from a woman between 18 and 29 years old in good health and CMV-seropositive. The chain's CDR3 is CAWSPTGSGNTIYF. As DNA, the CDR3 is TGTGCCTGGAGCCCGACAGGGTCTGGAAACACCATATATTTT.